This T cell receptor beta chain was identified during a study of blood T cell repertoires in COVID-19. Trimming took off 9 bases at V and 0 bases at J, with 27 bases between the two ends. CDR1 and CDR2 (germline): WNHNN, SYGVQD (reference sequence). The CDR3 totals 19 residues. Measured with immunoSEQ multiplex PCR; TCRdb has only the in-frame clones, and not every one. This sample carries under 200,000 clones, 80% to 90% of them seen once, and the ten largest clones take about 15%. The chain carries TRBV10-1 and TRBJ1-3; perhaps TRBD1 as D (6 bases). The sample comprised peripheral blood. The clonotype comes from a man aged 30-40 years with active or convalescent COVID-19. As DNA, the CDR3 is TGCGCCAGTTCCGAGGGAGAACGGGACAACAAACGCTCTGGAAACACCATATATTTT. Amino acids: CASSEGERDNKRSGNTIYF.